This is a list of T cell receptor beta chains from one sample in a study of T cells after yellow fever vaccination. TCRdb fed the 5' RACE reads into MiXCR, producing one record per CDR3 protein. The data show hundreds of thousands of distinct CDR3 sequences, with about 17% seen just once and roughly a sixth held by the top ten. The sequencing here drew on PBMCs, taken before the yellow fever booster vaccination. These receptors originate from a man younger than 30 who received the YFV17D yellow fever vaccine. CDR3s include the opening cysteine and the closing phenylalanine or tryptophan. D genes are given only for firm matches. Size is stated for part of the rows, as once, few or many counts, or as a class when the clone is expanded.

CDR3 length	V gene	clone size	D gene	J gene	CDR3 protein	CDR3 DNA
15	TRBV5-5	few	TRBD1	TRBJ1-5	CASSWTGTGGQPQHF	TGTGCCAGCAGCTGGACCGGGACAGGGGGACAGCCCCAGCATTTT
13	TRBV28	few	-	TRBJ1-2	CASFSSRNYGYTF	TGTGCCAGCTTCTCCAGTCGGAACTATGGCTACACCTTC
16	TRBV28	-	-	TRBJ2-1	CASREIRAELGHEQFF	TGTGCCAGCAGAGAAATCAGGGCGGAGCTGGGCCATGAGCAGTTCTTC
13	TRBV29-1	few	-	TRBJ1-1	CSVEATSGVQAFF	TGCAGCGTTGAAGCTACGTCGGGGGTCCAAGCTTTCTTT
18	TRBV9	-	TRBD2	TRBJ2-3	CASSVVGVSGSLSDTQYF	TGTGCCAGCAGCGTAGTCGGGGTAAGCGGGAGTTTGTCGGATACGCAGTATTTT
16	TRBV29-1	few	TRBD2	TRBJ2-3	CSVVPELAGNPDTQYF	TGCAGCGTTGTCCCCGAACTAGCGGGGAATCCAGATACGCAGTATTTT
15	TRBV6-2/TRBV6-3	-	-	TRBJ2-3	CASSWRERGADTQYF	TGTGCCAGCAGTTGGAGGGAGAGAGGTGCAGATACGCAGTATTTT
16	TRBV10-3	few	-	TRBJ2-2	CAISERETSDTGELFF	TGTGCCATCAGTGAACGGGAGACCTCCGACACCGGGGAGCTGTTTTTT
12	TRBV12-3/TRBV12-4	few	-	TRBJ1-3	CATNPIRNTIYF	TGTGCCACCAACCCCATAAGGAACACCATATATTTT
14	TRBV20-1	few	TRBD1	TRBJ2-7	CSAGGGTGVGEQYF	TGCAGTGCTGGAGGAGGGACAGGGGTTGGCGAGCAGTACTTC